The clone carrying this TCR beta chain was observed a handful of times. The data stem from a study of cytomegalovirus exposure and HLA in healthy donors. The study ran its PCR with 60 Vbeta and 13 Jbeta primers. Assay: immunoSEQ multiplex PCR; the TCRdb copy retains only in-frame clones and omits some. This repertoire shows 120,000 or so clones, roughly 77% found once; its top ten account for around 5%. The CDR3 totals 16 residues. Germline V CDR1 and CDR2: MNHNS, SASEGT. Trimming shortened V by 4 bases and J by 9 bases, and 22 bases separated the two germline ends. What was sequenced was PBMCs. The rearrangement joins TRBV6-1 to TRBJ2-1; the D gene is possibly TRBD1 (7 bases). The TCR originated in a man aged 50-60 years in good health and CMV-seropositive. CDR3 DNA: TGTGCCAGCAGTGCGACCAGGGGGGTGAGTAGGAGTGAGCAGTTCTTC. It specifies CASSATRGVSRSEQFF.